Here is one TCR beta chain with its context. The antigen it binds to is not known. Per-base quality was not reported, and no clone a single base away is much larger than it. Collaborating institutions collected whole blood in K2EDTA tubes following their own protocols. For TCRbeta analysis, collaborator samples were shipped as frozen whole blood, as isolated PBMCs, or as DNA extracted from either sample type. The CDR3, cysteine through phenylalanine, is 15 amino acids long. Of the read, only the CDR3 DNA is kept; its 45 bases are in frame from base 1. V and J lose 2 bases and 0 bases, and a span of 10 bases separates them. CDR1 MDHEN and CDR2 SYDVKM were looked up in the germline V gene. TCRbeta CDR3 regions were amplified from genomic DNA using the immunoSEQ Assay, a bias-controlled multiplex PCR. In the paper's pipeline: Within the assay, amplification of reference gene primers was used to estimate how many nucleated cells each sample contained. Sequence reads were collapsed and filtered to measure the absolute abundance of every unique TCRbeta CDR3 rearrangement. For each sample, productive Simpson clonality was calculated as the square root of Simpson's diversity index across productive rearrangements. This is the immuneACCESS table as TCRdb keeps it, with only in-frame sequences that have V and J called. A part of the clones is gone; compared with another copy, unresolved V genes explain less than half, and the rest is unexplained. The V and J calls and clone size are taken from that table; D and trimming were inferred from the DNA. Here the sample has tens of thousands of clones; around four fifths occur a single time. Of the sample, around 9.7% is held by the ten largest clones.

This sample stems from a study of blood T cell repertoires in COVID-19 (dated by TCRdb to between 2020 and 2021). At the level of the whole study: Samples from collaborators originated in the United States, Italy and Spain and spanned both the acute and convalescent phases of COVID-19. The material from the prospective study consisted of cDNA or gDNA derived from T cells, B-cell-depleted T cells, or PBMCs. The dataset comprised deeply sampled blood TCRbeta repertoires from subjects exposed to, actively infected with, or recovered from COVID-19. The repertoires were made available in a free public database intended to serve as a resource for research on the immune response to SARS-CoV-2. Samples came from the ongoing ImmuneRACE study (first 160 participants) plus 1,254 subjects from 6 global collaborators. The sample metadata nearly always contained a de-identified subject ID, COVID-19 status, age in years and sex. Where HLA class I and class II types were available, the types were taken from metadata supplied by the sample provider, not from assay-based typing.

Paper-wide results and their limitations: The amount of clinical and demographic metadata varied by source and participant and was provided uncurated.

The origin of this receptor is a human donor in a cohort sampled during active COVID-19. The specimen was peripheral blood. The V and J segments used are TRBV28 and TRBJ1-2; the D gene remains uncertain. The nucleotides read TGTGCCAGCAGTTTAACAGTCCCGCCTAACTATGGCTACACCTTC. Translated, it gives CASSLTVPPNYGYTF.